The 23 T cell receptor beta chains listed next were all sequenced from one sample in a study of T cells in tumors after PD-1 blockade. The data were produced by immunoSEQ multiplex PCR, yet TCRdb's version contains in-frame clones alone and is incomplete. This table has approximately 50,000 clones, around 85% appearing once. This specimen consisted of PBMCs, obtained before anti-PD-1 therapy. These receptors came from a human donor with advanced basal cell or squamous cell carcinoma (not recorded which).

V and J are TRBV11-3 and TRBJ1-4; no firm D call. The CDR3 has 12 residues. Trimming stripped 3 bases from V and 4 bases from J, with 3 bases between. Germline lookup yields CDR1 SGHNT and CDR2 YENEEA. CDR3 sequence: CASSFVNEKLFF. The CDR3 DNA sequence: TGTGCCAGCAGCTTCGTTAATGAAAAACTGTTTTTT. The full variable domain, rest sourced from reference TRBV11-3 and TRBJ1-4, is EAGVVQSPRYKIIEKKQPVAFWCNPISGHNTLYWYLQNLGQGPELLIRYENEEAVDDSQLPKDRFSAERLKGVDSTLKIQPAELGDSAVYLCASSFVNEKLFFGSGTQLSVL.

This chain uses TRBV9 with TRBJ1-2; D gene ambiguous. The V and J ends lost 0 bases and 5 bases respectively, with 11 bases between them. This CDR3 is 14 amino acids long. Germline CDR1 is SGDLS and CDR2 is YYNGEE. Written as DNA, the CDR3 is TGTGCCAGCAGCGTAGGTCGGCAGACTTATGGCTACACCTTC. It translates to CASSVGRQTYGYTF.

This chain links TRBV28 with TRBJ1-2; a possible D gene is TRBD1 (5 bases). Between the trimmed V and J ends, which lost 1 base and 6 bases, there was a span of 12 bases. Germline lookup yields CDR1 MDHEN and CDR2 SYDVKM. CDR3 length equals 14 residues. The DNA of the CDR3 is TGTGCCAGCAGTTTATCAGGGAGTGGGGATGGCTACACCTTC. Translation gives CASSLSGSGDGYTF.

The J gene is TRBJ1-2, the V gene TRBV3-1 (or the pseudogene TRBV3-2); 9 positions agree with TRBD1. The germline V gene encodes CDR1 LGHDT and CDR2 YNNKEL (reference sequence). The V segment lost 1 base and the J segment 8 bases; nucleotides outside the gene matches: 5. This CDR3 comprises 14 residues. This chain's CDR3 is CASSQGGQGRGYTF. CDR3 DNA: TGTGCCAGCAGCCAAGGTGGACAGGGGAGAGGCTACACCTTC.

This clone has a single count. The chain recombines TRBV28 with TRBJ2-7, with 8 positions matching TRBD1. CDR3 length: 15 amino acids. After removal of 3 bases from V and 3 bases from J, the junction contained 7 bases not matched to a gene. Germline V gene lookup returns CDR1 MDHEN and CDR2 SYDVKM. The CDR3 DNA is TGTGCCAGCAGTTTGACCCGGACAGGGATCTACGAGCAGTACTTC. Protein product: CASSLTRTGIYEQYF.

The V call is TRBV10-3, the J call TRBJ1-5, with D unclear. Germline V CDR1 and CDR2: ENHRY, SYGVKD. This CDR3 comprises 14 residues. Trimming shortened V by 4 bases and J by 2 bases, and 9 bases separated the two germline ends. CDR3 nucleotides: TGTGCCATCAGTGCCATGGCGGGCAATCAGCCCCAGCATTTT. Translated: CAISAMAGNQPQHF.

V and J are TRBV24-1 and TRBJ2-3, with D perhaps TRBD1 (6 bases). The germline CDR1 and CDR2 sequences are KGHDR and SFDVKD. V lost 4 bases, J lost 6 bases, and 22 bases lay in between. This CDR3 is built from 17 residues. CDR3 coding DNA: TGTGCCACCAGTGAGGACGCCGCAGGGGTCGGGCGGGATACGCAGTATTTT. Encoded protein: CATSEDAAGVGRDTQYF.

The chain uses TRBV2 and TRBJ1-6, with 10 bases fitting TRBD1. The CDR3 extends over 15 amino acids. Germline-derived CDR1 and CDR2 are SNHLY and FYNNEI. The V segment lost 5 bases and the J segment 9 bases; nucleotides outside the gene matches: 7. CDR3: CASSTRDRGLSPLHF. The CDR3 DNA follows: TGTGCCAGCAGTACCCGGGACAGGGGACTTTCACCCCTCCACTTT.

The chain carries TRBV6-5 and TRBJ1-1; D is unresolved. Germline V lookup: CDR1 MNHEY, CDR2 SVGAGI. This CDR3 is built from 14 residues. The V end was cut by 0 bases, the J end by 1 base, with 6 bases between. CDR3 bases: TGTGCCAGCAGTTACTCGCGCCCGAACACTGAAGCTTTCTTT. Amino acids: CASSYSRPNTEAFF.

This clone has a single count. CDR3 protein: CASSYDGGVNQPQHF. The CDR3 region has the DNA TGTGCCAGCAGTTACGACGGGGGTGTCAATCAGCCCCAGCATTTT. The chain employs TRBV6-5 and TRBJ1-5, with a tentative D call TRBD1 (5 bases). Germline values: CDR1 MNHEY, CDR2 SVGAGI. The CDR3 has 15 amino acids. V was clipped by 2 bases and J by 3 bases, with 11 bases between them.

The chain recombines TRBV2 with TRBJ1-4, with 7 bases matching TRBD1. CDR3 size: 13 residues. With V trimmed by 6 bases and J by 7 bases, 5 bases remained unmatched. Germline values: CDR1 SNHLY, CDR2 FYNNEI. The CDR3 region is CASRLQGGEKLFF. CDR3 nucleotides: TGTGCCAGCAGACTTCAGGGGGGTGAAAAACTGTTTTTT.

V is TRBV18 and J is TRBJ1-6; no reliable D call. In germline, CDR1 is KGHSH, CDR2 LQKENI. The CDR3 has 15 amino acids. Trimming shortened V by 6 bases and J by 9 bases, and 18 bases separated the two germline ends. The CDR3 here is CASSQSRLGGSPLHF. The CDR3 DNA follows: TGTGCCAGCTCTCAATCCAGGTTGGGCGGTTCACCCCTCCACTTT.

By share, this clone counts as large. CDR3 loop: CASSLWLALEIYNEQFF. In nucleotides, the CDR3 is TGCGCCAGCAGCTTGTGGCTAGCGCTAGAAATTTACAATGAGCAGTTCTTC. J is TRBJ2-1 and V is TRBV5-1; D might be TRBD2 (6 bases). Germline V CDR1 and CDR2: SGHRS, YFSETQ. This CDR3 comprises 17 residues. The V end was cut by 1 base, the J end by 4 bases, with 18 bases between.

As concerns this clone: Other DNA sequences of this sample code for an identical CDR3. This chain joins TRBV11-3 and TRBJ2-1; D unresolved. The CDR3 sequence is 14 residues long. CDR1 is SGHNT and CDR2 is YENEEA in the germline V gene. The ends were cut back, 10 bases at V and 0 bases at J, with 13 bases in the middle. The CDR3 DNA follows: TGTGCCACCAAGCCGGGCGGCTCCTACAATGAGCAGTTCTTC. This translates into CATKPGGSYNEQFF.

CDR3 DNA: TGTGCCAGCAGCCAAGATTACGGGGGCGGGTATAGCAATCAGCCCCAGCATTTT. Translation gives CASSQDYGGGYSNQPQHF. This chain links TRBV3-1 (or the pseudogene TRBV3-2) with TRBJ1-5, with TRBD1 as a possible D gene (6 bases). CDR3 size: 18 residues. Trimming removed 0 bases from V and 0 bases from J, with 15 bases in between. Germline V lookup: CDR1 LGHDT, CDR2 YNNKEL (reference sequence).

The chain uses TRBV12-5 and TRBJ2-1; D tentatively fits TRBD1 or TRBD2 (5 bases each). The germline CDR1 and CDR2 sequences are LGHNT and FRNRAP. The CDR3 is 19 residues long. V was shortened by 0 bases and J by 4 bases, with 22 bases between the two germline ends. The CDR3 DNA reads TGTGCTAGTGGTTTGGTACTGTTTCGGGGCTCTGCCGATTACAATGAGCAGTTCTTC. As protein: CASGLVLFRGSADYNEQFF. Filled out from reference TRBV12-5 and TRBJ2-1, the complete variable domain reads DARVTQTPRHKVTEMGQEVTMRCQPILGHNTVFWYRQTMMQGLELLAYFRNRAPLDDSGMPKDRFSAEMPDATLATLKIQPSEPRDSAVYFCASGLVLFRGSADYNEQFFGPGTRLTVL.

The V and J genes are TRBV20-1 and TRBJ1-2; maybe TRBD1 (5 bases). Germline V CDR1 and CDR2: DFQATT, SNEGSKA (reference sequence). The CDR3 is 11 amino acids. V lost 3 bases, J lost 7 bases, and 9 bases lay in between. The CDR3 DNA reads TGCAGTGCTAGCCAGGGTTCTGGCTACACCTTC. Translation gives CSASQGSGYTF.

The rearrangement links TRBV6-4 to TRBJ2-4, with TRBD1 matching 7 bases. J gave up 1 base and V 6 bases, and 9 bases lay outside the gene matches. CDR3 size: 16 residues. Germline V CDR1 and CDR2: MRHNA, SNTAGT. CDR3 amino acids: CASSPGGDLAKNIQYF. CDR3 DNA sequence: TGTGCCAGCAGCCCAGGGGGAGATCTTGCCAAAAACATTCAGTACTTC.

This clone has more than one count but fewer than ten. V gene TRBV4-2 combines with J gene TRBJ1-1, with 8 bases that match TRBD1. The CDR3 loop spans 15 amino acids. The V gene end was trimmed by 5 bases and the J gene end by 7 bases; junction bases not matched to a gene: 12. From germline, CDR1 is LGHNA and CDR2 YNFKEQ. The CDR3 DNA sequence: TGTGCCAGCAGCAAACGTACGACAGGGGAAAATGAAGCTTTCTTT. Amino acids: CASSKRTTGENEAFF.

The table lists this clone with a count of one. V usage is TRBV2 and J usage is TRBJ2-2; D is unresolved. Germline values: CDR1 SNHLY, CDR2 FYNNEI. The CDR3 runs 12 residues. V lost 4 bases to trimming and J lost 4 bases, with 4 bases between them. The CDR3 loop is CASSVATGELFF. The DNA of the CDR3 is TGTGCCAGCAGTGTAGCCACCGGGGAGCTGTTTTTT. The variable domain in full, with the rest retrieved from reference TRBV2 and TRBJ2-2, is EPEVTQTPSHQVTQMGQEVILRCVPISNHLYFYWYRQILGQKVEFLVSFYNNEISEKSEIFDDQFSVERPDGSNFTLKIRSTKLEDSAMYFCASSVATGELFFGEGSRLTVL.

The chain joins TRBV10-3 to TRBJ1-2; D remains unclear. The CDR3 spans 13 residues. V was trimmed by 0 bases and J by 4 bases, leaving 6 bases between them. Germline CDR1 reads ENHRY; CDR2 reads SYGVKD. CDR3 residues: CAISESFSYGYTF. The CDR3 nucleotides are TGTGCCATCAGTGAGTCCTTCAGCTATGGCTACACCTTC.

The chain joins TRBV5-1 to TRBJ1-5, with D perhaps matching TRBD1 (6 bases). This CDR3 has 14 amino acids. The ends were cut back, 0 bases at V and 7 bases at J, with 11 bases in the middle. Germline-derived CDR1 and CDR2 are SGHRS and YFSETQ. For the CDR3, the DNA is TGCGCCAGCAGCTTGGAGGGGACATCCCAGCCCCAGCATTTT. Translation gives CASSLEGTSQPQHF.

V and J are TRBV3-1 (or the pseudogene TRBV3-2) and TRBJ2-7; D remains unclear. Looked up from germline, CDR1 is LGHDT and CDR2 is YNNKEL (reference sequence). V lost 3 bases and J 4 bases, leaving 7 bases between the germline ends. The CDR3 has 12 residues. CDR3 amino acids: CASSQVEYEQYF. As DNA, the CDR3 is TGTGCCAGCAGCCAGGTAGAGTACGAGCAGTACTTC.